The clone carrying this T cell receptor (beta chain) appeared many times. The data derive from a study of T-cell reconstitution after alpha-beta-depleted transplantation in children. This CDR3 is built from 18 residues. The V and J ends lost 0 bases and 2 bases, in that order; junction bases with no gene match: 7. Germline CDR1 and CDR2: MNHNS and SASEGT. Preparation of the TCRbeta library involved a method that used unique molecular identifiers. TCRdb redid the calling of the PCR reads with MiXCR, one entry per CDR3 protein. Here the sample spans 600,000 to 700,000 distinct CDR3 sequences, roughly 15% being singletons.

The chain links TRBV6-1 to TRBJ2-1, with 10 bases that match TRBD2. The sequencing used PBMCs from the stem cell graft donor, collected from the stem cell graft. The receptor comes from a human donor who donated a stem cell graft to a child with acute myeloid leukemia. Written as DNA, the CDR3 is TGTGCCAGCAGTGAAGCGGTGGTAGCGGGGGGAGCCTACAATGAGCAGTTCTTC. Translated: CASSEAVVAGGAYNEQFF.